The 18 T cell receptor beta chains presented below share a single source sample, sequenced in a study of Ad26.COV2.S vaccination and SARS-CoV-2 variants (dated by TCRdb to about 2021). In the paper's terms, the treatment or condition label means: about 20 received Ad26.COV2.S at low or high dose, single or two shots; roughly five received placebo; per-sample allocation not given. Repertoires of vaccine and placebo recipients were sequenced from samples taken on day 63 after the first injection. The receptor library was made with the immunoSEQ multiplex PCR assay. TCRdb carries this immuneACCESS record with in-frame sequences only. Its versions omit some clonotypes, under half of them owing to an unresolved V gene in the studies checked, with the rest unexplained. Recorded for this sample are some 480,000 clones; around 88% of them occurred a single time. 10% to 15% of the sample rests with the top ten.

The input for sequencing was peripheral blood, taken in a trial of Ad26.COV2.S vaccine versus placebo. The receptors were sampled from a person aged 18-60 years who received the Ad26.COV2.S COVID-19 vaccine or a placebo.

This chain links TRBV20-1 with TRBJ1-6; D remains ambiguous. The V end lost 3 bases, the J end lost 2 bases, and 8 bases lay between the germline ends. The CDR3 totals 14 residues. Germline CDR1 DFQATT, CDR2 SNEGSKA (reference sequence). In DNA, the CDR3 is TGCAGTGCTAGTGACGGACCCTATAATTCACCCCTCCACTTT. Translation: CSASDGPYNSPLHF.

This sequence joins TRBV11-2 and TRBJ2-5; no reliable D call. V was clipped by 1 base and J by 5 bases, with 5 bases between them. The CDR3 totals 12 residues. Germline V lookup: CDR1 SGHAT, CDR2 FQNNGV. In DNA form, the CDR3 reads TGTGCCAGCAGCTTAGGAGAGGAGACCCAGTACTTC. It translates to CASSLGEETQYF.

This sequence joins TRBV7-2 and TRBJ2-3, with no clear D. The CDR3 is 16 amino acids. V lost 2 bases, J lost 3 bases, and 15 bases lay in between. Germline values: CDR1 SGHTA, CDR2 FQGNSA. CDR3 sequence reads: CASSLLGRWGTDTQYF. The CDR3 DNA reads TGTGCCAGCAGCTTACTTGGTCGGTGGGGTACAGATACGCAGTATTTT.

The chain couples TRBV4-2 to TRBJ2-7, with a possible D match to TRBD1 (6 bases). CDR1 is LGHNA, CDR2 YNFKEQ, per germline. This CDR3 is 14 amino acids long. Trimming removed 4 bases from V and 3 bases from J, with 13 bases in between. The CDR3 DNA reads TGTGCCAGCAGCCCGGCCGGGACAAACTACGAGCAGTACTTC. This translates into CASSPAGTNYEQYF.

The gene calls are TRBV3-1 (or the pseudogene TRBV3-2) and TRBJ2-5; 7 bases match TRBD2. V was clipped by 3 bases and J by 5 bases; unmatched bases: 21. In germline, CDR1 is LGHDT, CDR2 YNNKEL (reference sequence). The CDR3 has 19 residues. CDR3 DNA sequence: TGTGCCAGCAGCCATTACCCAGGGTTGGGGGGAGGGCCAGGGGAGACCCAGTACTTC. Translating it yields CASSHYPGLGGGPGETQYF.

Points on this clone: Additional DNA sequences in this sample encode the identical CDR3. The chain employs TRBV27 and TRBJ2-1; TRBD2 is a possible D gene (5 bases). Trimming took 0 bases from V and 6 from J, leaving 6 bases between them. The V gene's germline CDR1 is MNHEY and CDR2 SMNVEV (reference sequence). The CDR3 contains 13 residues. The CDR3 here is CASSLSRGNEQFF. In nucleotides, the CDR3 is TGTGCCAGCAGTTTATCCCGGGGCAATGAGCAGTTCTTC.

The gene calls are TRBV7-2 and TRBJ1-1, with a weak D call TRBD1 (6 bases). The V gene's germline CDR1 is SGHTA and CDR2 FQGNSA. V was clipped by 1 base and J by 5 bases, with 14 bases between them. The CDR3 extends over 15 amino acids. The CDR3 loop is CASSLEGVRVTEAFF. DNA of the CDR3: TGTGCCAGCAGCTTAGAGGGGGTAAGGGTAACTGAAGCTTTCTTT.

The chain carries TRBV18 and TRBJ2-3; no reliable D call. The CDR3 has 18 amino acids. Germline V gives CDR1 KGHSH, CDR2 LQKENI. V was shortened by 3 bases and J by 2 bases, with 21 bases between the two germline ends. CDR3 in amino acids: CASSPLVFQPPNTDTQYF. DNA for the CDR3: TGTGCCAGCTCACCTCTGGTCTTCCAACCCCCCAACACAGATACGCAGTATTTT.

CDR3 nucleotides: TGCGCCAGCAGCCAATTCTCAGACAGCTCTGGGGCCAACGTCCTGACTTTC. Protein sequence: CASSQFSDSSGANVLTF. This rearrangement joins TRBV4-3 to TRBJ2-6, with D possibly being TRBD1 (5 bases). The V end lost 2 bases, the J end lost 0 bases, and 11 bases lay between the germline ends. The germline gives CDR1 LGHNA, CDR2 YSLEER. The CDR3 sequence is 17 residues long.

This clone was detected a few times. The chain combines TRBV7-2 with TRBJ2-6; 10 nucleotides agree with TRBD2. CDR1 is SGHTA and CDR2 is FQGNSA in the germline V gene. The CDR3 is made up of 17 amino acids. J gave up 2 bases and V 5 bases, and 6 bases lay outside the gene matches. Here the CDR3 reads CASSTQAGGTGANVLTF. The CDR3 DNA follows: TGTGCCAGCAGCACCCAAGCGGGAGGGACTGGGGCCAACGTCCTGACTTTC.

The V and J genes are TRBV19 and TRBJ2-3, with 7 bases matching TRBD2. V was pared by 2 bases and J by 2 bases, with 4 bases of the junction left unmatched. The CDR3 loop spans 15 amino acids. Germline values: CDR1 LNHDA, CDR2 SQIVND (reference sequence). CDR3 in DNA: TGTGCCAGTAGTATACAAGCGGGAACCACAGATACGCAGTATTTT. Encoded protein: CASSIQAGTTDTQYF.

A single count supports this clone. The rearrangement links TRBV7-9 to TRBJ2-7; TRBD1 is a possible D gene (6 bases). This CDR3 has 13 amino acids. The germline CDR1 and CDR2 sequences are SEHNR and FQNEAQ (reference sequence). Trimming cost V 5 bases and J 2 bases, with 10 bases left between them. The CDR3 bases are TGTGCCAGCAGCCTCACAGGGCCCTACGAGCAGTACTTC. As protein: CASSLTGPYEQYF.

This rearrangement joins TRBV5-1 to TRBJ2-3; no reliable D call. Deletions cut 0 bases from V and 2 bases from J, with 10 bases between. CDR3 length: 15 amino acids. Germline CDR1 reads SGHRS; CDR2 reads YFSETQ. The CDR3 is CASSLGGSTTDTQYF. In DNA, the CDR3 is TGCGCCAGCAGCTTGGGTGGCTCAACCACAGATACGCAGTATTTT. The full variable domain, completed using reference TRBV5-1 and TRBJ2-3, is KAGVTQTPRYLIKTRGQQVTLSCSPISGHRSVSWYQQTPGQGLQFLFEYFSETQRNKGNFPGRFSGRQFSNSRSEMNVSTLELGDSALYLCASSLGGSTTDTQYFGPGTRLTVL.

V and J are TRBV5-1 and TRBJ2-1; 8 nucleotides match TRBD2. This CDR3 is built from 16 residues. J was trimmed by 7 bases and V by 3 bases; bases with no gene match: 12. CDR1 and CDR2 (germline): SGHRS, YFSETQ. CDR3 amino acids: CASSWSPGLVRNEQFF. CDR3 in DNA: TGCGCCAGCAGCTGGTCCCCGGGACTAGTTAGAAATGAGCAGTTCTTC.

The V gene is TRBV14, the J gene TRBJ2-5, with TRBD1 matching 7 bases. V lost 1 base to trimming and J lost 7 bases; unmatched junction nucleotides: 9. This CDR3 is 15 amino acids long. Germline values: CDR1 SGHDN, CDR2 FVKESK. The CDR3 nucleotides read TGTGCCAGCAGCCAAGTTGGGACAGCCAAGGGGACCCAGTACTTC. It specifies CASSQVGTAKGTQYF. The complete variable domain, with remaining parts taken from reference TRBV14 and TRBJ2-5, reads EAGVTQFPSHSVIEKGQTVTLRCDPISGHDNLYWYRRVMGKEIKFLLHFVKESKQDESGMPNNRFLAERTGGTYSTLKVQPAELEDSGVYFCASSQVGTAKGTQYFGPGTRLLVL.

The chain uses TRBV16 and TRBJ2-5; D is undetermined. This CDR3 contains 12 residues. Per germline, CDR1 KGHSY and CDR2 FQNENV. V lost 7 bases and J lost 0, with 6 bases in between. CDR3 DNA sequence: TGTGCCAGCAACCATTACCAAGAGACCCAGTACTTC. Its translation is CASNHYQETQYF.

The chain couples TRBV11-2 to TRBJ1-2, with D hard to call. Germline CDR1 reads SGHAT; CDR2 reads FQNNGV. V was clipped by 0 bases and J by 6 bases, with 5 bases between them. The CDR3 loop spans 12 amino acids. This CDR3 is CASSLEGNGYTF. Written as DNA, the CDR3 is TGTGCCAGCAGCTTAGAGGGTAATGGCTACACCTTC.

This clone was seen only a few times. This chain links TRBV5-6 with TRBJ1-3; D perhaps matches TRBD1 (6 bases). The ends were cut back, 5 bases at V and 4 bases at J, with 16 bases in the middle. Germline CDR1 SGHDT, CDR2 YYEEEE. The CDR3 sequence is 15 residues long. CDR3 sequence reads: CASSHDRSFGNTIYF. The CDR3 nucleotides are TGTGCCAGCAGTCACGACAGGAGTTTCGGAAACACCATATATTTT. The complete variable domain, with remaining parts taken from reference TRBV5-6 and TRBJ1-3, reads DAGVTQSPTHLIKTRGQQVTLRCSPKSGHDTVSWYQQALGQGPQFIFQYYEEEERQRGNFPDRFSGHQFPNYSSELNVNALLLGDSALYLCASSHDRSFGNTIYFGEGSWLTVV.